This T cell receptor beta chain was found in a study of blood T cells in healthy people across ages. Whole-study results and caveats: Researchers judged that diversity estimates from one million T cells fell short of true values.

Details on this clonotype: The antigen is not known.

Germline CDR1 MDHEN, CDR2 SYDVKM. CDR3 length: 18 amino acids. V was clipped by 2 bases and J by 5 bases; unmatched bases: 14. Then a second PCR, running about 6 to 12 cycles, was carried out with a sample-barcoded 5' primer and a J-beta primer mix. TCRdb re-derived calls from the 5' RACE reads in MiXCR, one entry per CDR3 protein. The repertoire holds hundreds of thousands of distinct CDR3 sequences, with just over 55% as singletons. V gene TRBV28 combines with J gene TRBJ2-3; 9 bases align to TRBD2. The receptor's source is a middle-aged man in good health. Sample: blood. The CDR3 sequence: CASSLKLREREVEDTQYF. DNA of the CDR3: TGTGCCAGCAGTTTAAAGCTGCGTGAGCGGGAGGTCGAAGATACGCAGTATTTT.